This entry concerns a single TCR beta chain. Antigen specificity is unknown. The same CDR3 can be traced to other DNA sequences in this sample. This record belongs to a study of radiation and T cells in renal cell carcinoma. Trimming stripped 6 bases from V and 0 bases from J, with 15 bases between. This CDR3 comprises 15 residues. From germline, CDR1 is SNHLY and CDR2 FYNNEI. Some clones are missing from TCRdb's copy, which holds only in-frame ones; the method was immunoSEQ multiplex PCR. The table lists some 97,000 clones, 84% of them singletons. The study, taken as a whole, reports: Top tumor clonotypes rose in blood 2 weeks post-radiation, then contracted.

Time point here: blood 4 weeks post-SBRT, at nephrectomy. The treatment is: 15 Gy SBRT to primary tumor, nephrectomy 4 weeks later. Serial blood draws occurred at baseline and 2 and 4 weeks post-SBRT. The receptor was derived from a man in his sixties with renal cell carcinoma. Sequencing used blood, obtained from a patient whose treatment included radiotherapy and nephrectomy. The rearrangement links TRBV2 to TRBJ2-7; D gene unclear. In nucleotides, the CDR3 is TGTGCCAGCAGCGAACGAACCGGGCCCTCCTACGAGCAGTACTTC. Encoded protein: CASSERTGPSYEQYF.